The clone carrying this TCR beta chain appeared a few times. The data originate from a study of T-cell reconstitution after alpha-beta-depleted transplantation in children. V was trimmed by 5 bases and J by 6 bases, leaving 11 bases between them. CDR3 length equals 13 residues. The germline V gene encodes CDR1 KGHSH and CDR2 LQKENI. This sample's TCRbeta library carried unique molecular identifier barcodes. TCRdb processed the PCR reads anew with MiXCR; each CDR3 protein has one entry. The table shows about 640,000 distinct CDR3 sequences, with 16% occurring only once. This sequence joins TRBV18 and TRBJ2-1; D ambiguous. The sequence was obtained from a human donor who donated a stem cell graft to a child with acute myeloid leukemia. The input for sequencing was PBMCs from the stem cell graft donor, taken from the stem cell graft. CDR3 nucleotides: TGTGCCAGCTCATTACAAGAGTCCAATGAGCAGTTCTTC. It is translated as CASSLQESNEQFF.